The rows below give T cell receptor beta chains drawn from one sample of a study of CD8+ T cells in alopecia areata. Libraries were prepared by immunoSEQ multiplex PCR; TCRdb keeps only in-frame clonotypes and omits some of them. The table has under 300,000 clones, 65% to 70% seen once; the top ten hold around 1.2%. The sample consisted of CD4+ T cells sorted from blood, taken at week 0. All receptors come from a human donor with alopecia areata. Each CDR3 is given with its conserved first and last residue. The D gene is left open where the match is weak. Clone size is stated in some rows and not others, as once, few, many or a class when expanded.

cdr3_nt: TGTGCCAGCAGCCCCGACCTCGACTACGAGCAGTACTTC
cdr3_aa: CASSPDLDYEQYF
d_call: NA
clone_size: NA
v_call: TRBV11-2
j_call: TRBJ2-7

cdr3_nt: TGTGCCACTCCAGGGGGCGGAGGCTATGGCTACACCTTC
cdr3_aa: CATPGGGGYGYTF
d_call: TRBD1
clone_size: NA
v_call: TRBV30
j_call: TRBJ1-2

cdr3_nt: TGTGCCAGCAGCCTCCGGGACACCAATCAGCCCCAGCATTTT
cdr3_aa: CASSLRDTNQPQHF
d_call: NA
clone_size: NA
v_call: TRBV27
j_call: TRBJ1-5

cdr3_nt: TGTGCCAGCAGCGGCATAGCGGAGTCTTGGGAGACCCAGTACTTC
cdr3_aa: CASSGIAESWETQYF
d_call: NA
clone_size: NA
v_call: TRBV7-8
j_call: TRBJ2-5

cdr3_nt: TGTGCCAGCACCCCAGGGGTAGACTACGAGCAGTACTTC
cdr3_aa: CASTPGVDYEQYF
d_call: NA
clone_size: once
v_call: TRBV6-1
j_call: TRBJ2-7

cdr3_nt: TGTGCCAGCAGTTACGGCGGCGCCGAGCAGTACTTC
cdr3_aa: CASSYGGAEQYF
d_call: NA
clone_size: NA
v_call: TRBV6-5
j_call: TRBJ2-7

cdr3_nt: TGCGCCAGCAGTGCAGGCAAAACTCCCTCCGGGGCCAACGTCCTGACTTTC
cdr3_aa: CASSAGKTPSGANVLTF
d_call: NA
clone_size: NA
v_call: TRBV10-2
j_call: TRBJ2-6

cdr3_nt: TGTGCCAGCAGCTTGGACATTTCCACCGGGGAGCTGTTTTTT
cdr3_aa: CASSLDISTGELFF
d_call: NA
clone_size: few
v_call: TRBV5-4
j_call: TRBJ2-2

cdr3_nt: TGTGCCCGGGGGAGCTCGAACACCGGGGAGCTGTTTTTT
cdr3_aa: CARGSSNTGELFF
d_call: NA
clone_size: NA
v_call: TRBV30
j_call: TRBJ2-2

cdr3_nt: TGCGCCAGCAACGGACAGGGGGCTGCCGGGGAGCTGTTTTTT
cdr3_aa: CASNGQGAAGELFF
d_call: TRBD1
clone_size: few
v_call: TRBV5-1
j_call: TRBJ2-2

cdr3_nt: TGTGCCAGCAGTGTCTCCGGGGCAGTTAAGGGCTACACCTTC
cdr3_aa: CASSVSGAVKGYTF
d_call: NA
clone_size: few
v_call: TRBV27
j_call: TRBJ1-2

cdr3_nt: TGCAGCGTCGCCTTCGGGAAGACAGATACGCAGTATTTT
cdr3_aa: CSVAFGKTDTQYF
d_call: NA
clone_size: NA
v_call: TRBV29-1
j_call: TRBJ2-3

cdr3_nt: TGTGCCAGTAGTAGACGGGACAGGGATCAGCCCCAGCATTTT
cdr3_aa: CASSRRDRDQPQHF
d_call: TRBD1
clone_size: few
v_call: TRBV19
j_call: TRBJ1-5

cdr3_nt: TGTGCCAGCAGTTACCCGGGACTAGCTACGCAGTATTTT
cdr3_aa: CASSYPGLATQYF
d_call: TRBD2
clone_size: NA
v_call: TRBV6-5
j_call: TRBJ2-3

cdr3_nt: TGTGCCAGCAGTGAACCGACAGTTCCTAGCACAGATACGCAGTATTTT
cdr3_aa: CASSEPTVPSTDTQYF
d_call: NA
clone_size: NA
v_call: TRBV25-1
j_call: TRBJ2-3

cdr3_nt: TGTGCCAGCAGCGTTCAGTTATCCTCTAACTATGGCTACACCTTC
cdr3_aa: CASSVQLSSNYGYTF
d_call: NA
clone_size: NA
v_call: TRBV9
j_call: TRBJ1-2

cdr3_nt: TGCAGTGTAGGTTTGAACACTGAAGCTTTCTTT
cdr3_aa: CSVGLNTEAFF
d_call: NA
clone_size: few
v_call: TRBV20-1
j_call: TRBJ1-1

cdr3_nt: TGTGCCAGCAGCTTAGAGGCAGGGGGATCCTACGAGCAGTACTTC
cdr3_aa: CASSLEAGGSYEQYF
d_call: TRBD1
clone_size: NA
v_call: TRBV7-2
j_call: TRBJ2-7

cdr3_nt: TGTGCCAGCAGCCCGACAGGTGGGGGCAATCAGCCCCAGCATTTT
cdr3_aa: CASSPTGGGNQPQHF
d_call: NA
clone_size: NA
v_call: TRBV6-5
j_call: TRBJ1-5

cdr3_nt: TGTGCCAGCAGCCAAGATATTGGGACATTCAATGAGCAGTTCTTC
cdr3_aa: CASSQDIGTFNEQFF
d_call: NA
clone_size: NA
v_call: TRBV14
j_call: TRBJ2-1

cdr3_nt: TGTGCCAGCAGTCACCGAAGCTCTGGGGCCAACGTCCTGACTTTC
cdr3_aa: CASSHRSSGANVLTF
d_call: NA
clone_size: NA
v_call: TRBV27
j_call: TRBJ2-6

cdr3_nt: TGCAGCGTTGTAAGGCAGGGGACAGATACGCAGTATTTT
cdr3_aa: CSVVRQGTDTQYF
d_call: NA
clone_size: NA
v_call: TRBV29-1
j_call: TRBJ2-3

cdr3_nt: TGTGCCATCAGTGGGAGCCGGGACAGGGGGCCTGACCAAGAGACCCAGTACTTC
cdr3_aa: CAISGSRDRGPDQETQYF
d_call: TRBD1
clone_size: NA
v_call: TRBV10-3
j_call: TRBJ2-5

cdr3_nt: TGCGCCAGCAGCCGCCCGACGGCGGGGACGCAGTATTTT
cdr3_aa: CASSRPTAGTQYF
d_call: NA
clone_size: NA
v_call: TRBV4-1
j_call: TRBJ2-3

cdr3_nt: TGTGCCAGCAGCGAGGATCCCAATCAGCCCCAGCATTTT
cdr3_aa: CASSEDPNQPQHF
d_call: NA
clone_size: NA
v_call: TRBV7-9
j_call: TRBJ1-5

cdr3_nt: TGCAGCGTCTTTACTAGCGGGACGTTCAATGAGCAGTTCTTC
cdr3_aa: CSVFTSGTFNEQFF
d_call: TRBD2
clone_size: NA
v_call: TRBV29-1
j_call: TRBJ2-1

cdr3_nt: TGTGCCAGCAGGGGTCCGACTAGCTCAGATACGCAGTATTTT
cdr3_aa: CASRGPTSSDTQYF
d_call: TRBD2
clone_size: NA
v_call: TRBV2
j_call: TRBJ2-3

cdr3_nt: TGCGCCAGCAGCCCTACGACTCCGGACACCGGGGAGCTGTTTTTT
cdr3_aa: CASSPTTPDTGELFF
d_call: NA
clone_size: NA
v_call: TRBV5-1
j_call: TRBJ2-2

cdr3_nt: TGCGCCAGCAGCCAAGATAGGGCGGGGGGTGCAGATACGCAGTATTTT
cdr3_aa: CASSQDRAGGADTQYF
d_call: TRBD2
clone_size: once
v_call: TRBV4-1
j_call: TRBJ2-3

cdr3_nt: TGTGCCAGCAGTGAGGGGACTAGCGGAACCTACAATGAGCAGTTCTTC
cdr3_aa: CASSEGTSGTYNEQFF
d_call: TRBD2
clone_size: NA
v_call: TRBV7-3
j_call: TRBJ2-1

cdr3_nt: TGTGCCAGCAGCCCAGGCGTCAAGCGGGGAGGGGAGCAGTACTTC
cdr3_aa: CASSPGVKRGGEQYF
d_call: TRBD2
clone_size: NA
v_call: TRBV7-2
j_call: TRBJ2-7

cdr3_nt: TGCGCCAGCAGCCAAGCGGAGGGGACCTACTATGGCTACACCTTC
cdr3_aa: CASSQAEGTYYGYTF
d_call: NA
clone_size: few
v_call: TRBV4-1
j_call: TRBJ1-2

cdr3_nt: TGCGCCAGCAGCTTTTCCCTAGAGTCTGAGCAGTTCTTC
cdr3_aa: CASSFSLESEQFF
d_call: NA
clone_size: NA
v_call: TRBV5-1
j_call: TRBJ2-1

cdr3_nt: TGCAGCGTCAGATTCCGGGACCCTAATCAGCCCCAGCATTTT
cdr3_aa: CSVRFRDPNQPQHF
d_call: NA
clone_size: few
v_call: TRBV29-1
j_call: TRBJ1-5

cdr3_nt: TGTGCCTGGAGTCCGAGACTCAACGAGCAGTACTTC
cdr3_aa: CAWSPRLNEQYF
d_call: NA
clone_size: NA
v_call: TRBV30
j_call: TRBJ2-7

cdr3_nt: TGCAGCGTTTCTGGACGGATTAGCACAGATACGCAGTATTTT
cdr3_aa: CSVSGRISTDTQYF
d_call: NA
clone_size: NA
v_call: TRBV29-1
j_call: TRBJ2-3

cdr3_nt: TGTGCCAGCAGCCGGGACAGGGGGCATTATGGCTACACCTTC
cdr3_aa: CASSRDRGHYGYTF
d_call: TRBD1
clone_size: NA
v_call: TRBV7-9
j_call: TRBJ1-2

cdr3_nt: TGTGCCAGCAGTTACTCGAAGGGGGGAGATACGCAGTATTTT
cdr3_aa: CASSYSKGGDTQYF
d_call: NA
clone_size: few
v_call: TRBV6-5
j_call: TRBJ2-3

cdr3_nt: TGTGCCAGTACCACTCCCGGGTCGCCTGGGGGCTACACCTTC
cdr3_aa: CASTTPGSPGGYTF
d_call: NA
clone_size: NA
v_call: TRBV19
j_call: TRBJ1-2

cdr3_nt: TGTGCCAGTAGCGCAGCCTACAATGAGCAGTTCTTC
cdr3_aa: CASSAAYNEQFF
d_call: NA
clone_size: NA
v_call: TRBV19
j_call: TRBJ2-1

cdr3_nt: TGTGCCAGCAGCTTTACAGGGGTTGAGACCCAGTACTTC
cdr3_aa: CASSFTGVETQYF
d_call: TRBD1
clone_size: NA
v_call: TRBV7-6
j_call: TRBJ2-5

cdr3_nt: TGTGCCAGCAGTAGGGGGTCCACTATGAACACTGAAGCTTTCTTT
cdr3_aa: CASSRGSTMNTEAFF
d_call: NA
clone_size: many
v_call: TRBV6-1
j_call: TRBJ1-1

cdr3_nt: TGTGCCAGCAGTCGAATCCAACTAGCGGGGCACAATGAGCAGTTCTTC
cdr3_aa: CASSRIQLAGHNEQFF
d_call: TRBD2
clone_size: few
v_call: TRBV27
j_call: TRBJ2-1

cdr3_nt: TGTGCCAGCAGTGAAGTAGGAGGCGTCATGAACACCGGGGAGCTGTTTTTT
cdr3_aa: CASSEVGGVMNTGELFF
d_call: NA
clone_size: NA
v_call: TRBV2
j_call: TRBJ2-2